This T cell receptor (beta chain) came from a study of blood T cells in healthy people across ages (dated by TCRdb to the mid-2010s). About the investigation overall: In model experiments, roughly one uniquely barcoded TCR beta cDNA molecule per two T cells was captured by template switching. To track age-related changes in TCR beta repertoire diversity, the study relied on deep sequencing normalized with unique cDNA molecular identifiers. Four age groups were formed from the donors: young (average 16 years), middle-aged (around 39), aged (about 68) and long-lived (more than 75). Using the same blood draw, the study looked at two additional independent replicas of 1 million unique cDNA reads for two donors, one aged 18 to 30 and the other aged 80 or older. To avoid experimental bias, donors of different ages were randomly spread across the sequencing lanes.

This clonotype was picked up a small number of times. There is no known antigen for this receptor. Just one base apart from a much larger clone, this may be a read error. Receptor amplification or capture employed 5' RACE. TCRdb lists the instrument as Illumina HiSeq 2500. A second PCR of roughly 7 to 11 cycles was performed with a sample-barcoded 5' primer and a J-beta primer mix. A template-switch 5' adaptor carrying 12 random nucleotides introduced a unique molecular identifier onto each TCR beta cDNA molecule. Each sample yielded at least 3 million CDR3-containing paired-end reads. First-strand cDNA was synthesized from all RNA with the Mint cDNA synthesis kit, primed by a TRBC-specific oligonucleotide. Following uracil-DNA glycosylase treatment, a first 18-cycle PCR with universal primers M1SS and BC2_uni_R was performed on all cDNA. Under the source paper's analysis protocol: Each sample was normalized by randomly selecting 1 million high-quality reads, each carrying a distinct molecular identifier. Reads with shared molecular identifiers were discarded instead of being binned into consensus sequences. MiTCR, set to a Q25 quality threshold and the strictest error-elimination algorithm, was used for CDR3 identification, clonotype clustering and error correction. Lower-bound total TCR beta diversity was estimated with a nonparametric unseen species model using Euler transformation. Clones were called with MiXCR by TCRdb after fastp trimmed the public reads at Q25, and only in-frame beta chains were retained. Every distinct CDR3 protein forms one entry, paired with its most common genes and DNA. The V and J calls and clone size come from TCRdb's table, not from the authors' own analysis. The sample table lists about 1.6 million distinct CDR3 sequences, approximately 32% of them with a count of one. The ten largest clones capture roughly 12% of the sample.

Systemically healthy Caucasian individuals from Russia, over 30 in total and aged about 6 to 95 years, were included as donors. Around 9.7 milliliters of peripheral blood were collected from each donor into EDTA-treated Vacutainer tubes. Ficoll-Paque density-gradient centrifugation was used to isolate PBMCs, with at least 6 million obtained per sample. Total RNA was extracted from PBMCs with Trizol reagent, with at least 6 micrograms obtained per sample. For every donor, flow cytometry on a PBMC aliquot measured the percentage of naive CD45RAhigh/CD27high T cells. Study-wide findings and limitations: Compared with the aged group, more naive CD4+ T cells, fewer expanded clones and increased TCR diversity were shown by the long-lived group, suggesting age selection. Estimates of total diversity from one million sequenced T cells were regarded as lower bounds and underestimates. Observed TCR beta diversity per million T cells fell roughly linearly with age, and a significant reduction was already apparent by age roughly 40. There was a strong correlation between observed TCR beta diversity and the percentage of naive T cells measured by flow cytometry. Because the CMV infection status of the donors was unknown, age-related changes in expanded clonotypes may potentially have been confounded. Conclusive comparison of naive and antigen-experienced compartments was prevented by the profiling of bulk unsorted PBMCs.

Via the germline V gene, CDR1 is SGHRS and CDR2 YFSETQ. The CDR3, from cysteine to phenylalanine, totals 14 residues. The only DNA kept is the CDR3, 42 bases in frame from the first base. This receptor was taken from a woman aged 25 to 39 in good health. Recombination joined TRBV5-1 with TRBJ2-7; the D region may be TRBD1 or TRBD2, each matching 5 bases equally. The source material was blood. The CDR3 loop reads CTSSLEAGGYEQYF. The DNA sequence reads TGCACCAGCAGCTTGGAAGCTGGGGGCTACGAGCAGTACTTC.